This T cell receptor beta chain was recorded in a study of CD8+CD57+ T cells in acquired aplastic anemia. About the study: The average for DNA from sorted CD4+ and CD8+ cells was approximately 3.2 ug.

V lost 3 bases to trimming and J lost 1 base, with 17 bases between them. The CDR3 spans 17 residues. Germline V gene data show CDR1 as MNHNS and CDR2 as SASEGT. This clonotype was counted many times. It was genomic DNA that served as the template for profiling TCR beta VDJ and CDR3. TCRdb passed the reads through MiXCR, listing each CDR3 protein once. Of more than 95,000 distinct CDR3 sequences in the sample, roughly 40% are singletons; the top ten hold 2.6%. Patients picked for sequencing had shown CD8+CD57+ cell expansion detected by flow cytometry. Receipt of therapy had not occurred in any patient by the time of blood sampling.

The source is a human donor with aplastic anemia. Sequenced input: sorted CD4+, CD8+, or CD8+CD57+ T cells (not recorded which) from PBMCs. V usage is TRBV6-1 and J usage is TRBJ2-3; D is possibly TRBD2 (6 bases). DNA for the CDR3: TGTGCCAGCAGTGACAGGACGGCGGGGACGGGCACAGATACGCAGTATTTT. This translates into CASSDRTAGTGTDTQYF.